The 32 T cell receptor beta chains given below trace back to one sample, sequenced in a study of CD8 T cells in Susac syndrome (dated by TCRdb to the late 2010s). The method behind the library was the immunoSEQ multiplex PCR assay. RNA was extracted with the RNeasy kit and 0.5 to 1 ug was reverse transcribed using random hexamers. TCRdb trimmed public reads at Q25 via fastp, called clones via MiXCR and kept in-frame beta chains. Entries are consolidated by CDR3 protein sequence, retaining the most common genes and DNA. For this sample there are approximately 74,000 distinct CDR3 sequences; nearly 95% appear just once. The ten top clones hold 0.85% to 1% of the sample. The sample consisted of CD8+ T cells from PBMCs. The source of these receptors is a human donor with Susac syndrome.

The V gene is TRBV27, the J gene TRBJ2-1; 9 bases agree with TRBD2. The CDR3 consists of 13 residues. The junction had 6 bases not matched to a gene; V was cut back by 11 bases and J by 4 bases. Germline V gene data show CDR1 as MNHEY and CDR2 as SMNVEV (reference sequence). The CDR3 coding sequence is TGTGCCGCCGGGACTAGCAGATACAATGAGCAGTTCTTC. It encodes CAAGTSRYNEQFF.

V is TRBV12-5 and J is TRBJ2-7; D uncertain. This CDR3 is 11 amino acids long. The V and J ends lost 2 bases and 4 bases respectively, with 3 bases between them. Germline lookup yields CDR1 LGHNT and CDR2 FRNRAP. CDR3 residues: CASGLYYEQYF. For the CDR3, the DNA is TGTGCTAGTGGTTTGTATTACGAGCAGTACTTC.

The chain uses TRBV15 and TRBJ2-7; 9 bases are shared with TRBD1. Germline V CDR1 and CDR2: LNHNV, YYDKDF (reference sequence). V trimming: 3 bases; J trimming: 5 bases; junction bases outside the gene matches: 5. The CDR3 runs to 14 residues. The CDR3 here is CATSSDRGFDEQYF. In nucleotides, the CDR3 is TGTGCCACCAGCAGTGACAGGGGGTTCGACGAGCAGTACTTC.

This clonotype came up once. The V and J genes are TRBV5-4 and TRBJ2-1; 7 positions match TRBD2. Germline V gene lookup returns CDR1 SGHNT and CDR2 YYREEE (reference sequence). J gave up 10 bases and V 4 bases, and 8 bases lay outside the gene matches. The CDR3 has 13 residues. DNA of the CDR3: TGTGCCAGCAGCCCCGGGACTACATGGGAGCAGTTCTTC. Translation gives CASSPGTTWEQFF. The variable domain in full, completed from reference TRBV5-4 and TRBJ2-1, reads ETGVTQSPTHLIKTRGQQVTLRCSSQSGHNTVSWYQQALGQGPQFIFQYYREEENGRGNFPPRFSGLQFPNYSSELNVNALELDDSALYLCASSPGTTWEQFFGPGTRLTVL.

This sequence joins TRBV28 and TRBJ2-1; unclear D gene. The CDR3 loop spans 12 amino acids. Germline V gene lookup returns CDR1 MDHEN and CDR2 SYDVKM. V was pared by 3 bases and J by 4 bases, with 4 bases between. DNA of the CDR3: TGTGCCAGCAGTTTCGGATACAATGAGCAGTTCTTC. It codes for CASSFGYNEQFF.

The gene calls are TRBV5-1 and TRBJ2-7, with a possible D match to TRBD2 (5 bases). V lost 0 bases and J 0 bases, leaving 10 bases between the germline ends. Germline values: CDR1 SGHRS, CDR2 YFSETQ. There are 15 residues in the CDR3. The CDR3 DNA reads as TGCGCCAGCAGCTTGGGGCTAGCCGTCTCCTACGAGCAGTACTTC. This sequence encodes CASSLGLAVSYEQYF.

The gene calls are TRBV7-8 and TRBJ2-5; TRBD2 matches at 12 bases. The ends lost 5 bases at V and 2 bases at J; junction bases unmatched: 3. This CDR3 region has 15 residues. CDR1 and CDR2 (germline): SGHVS, FQNEAQ. Here the CDR3 reads CASSGGTSGQETQYF. The CDR3 region has the DNA TGTGCCAGCAGCGGGGGGACTAGCGGGCAAGAGACCCAGTACTTC.

V usage is TRBV3-1 and J usage is TRBJ1-6; D is ambiguous. The CDR3 is 14 amino acids. Per the germline V gene, CDR1 is LGHDT and CDR2 is YNNKEL (reference sequence). With 0 bases removed from V and 6 bases from J, the gap between germline ends came to 6 bases. The CDR3 here is CASSQDGRNSPLHF. The DNA of the CDR3 is TGTGCCAGCAGCCAAGATGGGCGTAATTCACCCCTCCACTTT.

CDR3 sequence reads: CASSIQLASNTEAFF. The CDR3 DNA reads TGTGCCAGTAGTATACAGCTAGCTTCGAACACTGAAGCTTTCTTT. The gene calls are TRBV19 and TRBJ1-1; D is unclear. CDR1 and CDR2 from the germline V gene are LNHDA and SQIVND (reference sequence). The length of the CDR3 is 15 residues. Trimming pared 2 bases from V and 1 base from J, leaving 11 bases between.

CDR3 in DNA: TGTGCCAGCAGTGAATGGAACAATGAGCAGTTCTTC. It translates to CASSEWNNEQFF. V and J are TRBV25-1 and TRBJ2-1; D unresolved. V was trimmed by 1 base and J by 5 bases, leaving 3 bases between them. The CDR3 consists of 12 residues. Germline CDR1 reads MGHDK; CDR2 reads SYGVNS. The complete variable domain, with remaining parts taken from reference TRBV25-1 and TRBJ2-1, reads EADIYQTPRYLVIGTGKKITLECSQTMGHDKMYWYQQDPGMELHLIHYSYGVNSTEKGDLSSESTVSRIRTEHFPLTLESARPSHTSQYLCASSEWNNEQFFGPGTRLTVL.

J is TRBJ2-5 and V is TRBV7-9; 8 bases agree with TRBD1. V shed 5 bases, J shed 7 bases, and the junction held 9 bases outside the gene matches. This CDR3 is 14 amino acids long. Germline-derived CDR1 and CDR2 are SEHNR and FQNEAQ (reference sequence). The CDR3 is CASSPSRGLGTQYF. The CDR3 region has the DNA TGTGCCAGCAGCCCATCCAGGGGGCTGGGGACCCAGTACTTC.

This clonotype was detected only once. V is TRBV20-1 and J is TRBJ1-5, with D unresolved. V lost 3 bases and J 2 bases, leaving 11 bases between the germline ends. This CDR3 has 14 residues. Germline CDR1 is DFQATT and CDR2 is SNEGSKA (reference sequence). CDR3: CSASERVGNQPQHF. The DNA for the CDR3 is TGCAGTGCTAGCGAAAGGGTTGGCAATCAGCCCCAGCATTTT.

The CDR3 protein is CASSLAGAQETQYF. In nucleotides, the CDR3 is TGCGCCAGCAGCTTGGCCGGGGCGCAAGAGACCCAGTACTTC. This chain joins TRBV5-1 and TRBJ2-5; D might be TRBD1 or TRBD2, each matching 5 bases. Germline V gene lookup returns CDR1 SGHRS and CDR2 YFSETQ. Between the trimmed V and J ends, which lost 0 bases and 2 bases, there was a span of 8 bases. The CDR3 sequence is 14 residues long.

The chain links TRBV6-6 to TRBJ2-2, with 8 bases matching TRBD1. Germline assignment: CDR1 MNHNY and CDR2 SVGAGI (reference sequence). The CDR3 runs 16 residues. Germline trimming cut 5 bases from V and 2 bases from J; bases unmatched to any gene: 7. The CDR3 bases are TGTGCCAGCAGTCTTTGGACAGGGAGTAACACCGGGGAGCTGTTTTTT. Residues: CASSLWTGSNTGELFF.

The chain joins TRBV11-1 to TRBJ1-1; no firm D call. Germline assignment: CDR1 SGHAT and CDR2 FQDESV (reference sequence). The V end lost 4 bases, the J end lost 1 base, and 19 bases lay between the germline ends. The CDR3 has 17 amino acids. The CDR3 DNA is TGTGCCAGCAGCTCGCACCGATCTTTGAACTCGAACACTGAAGCTTTCTTT. Encoded protein: CASSSHRSLNSNTEAFF.

In this sample, this clonotype turned up a few times. The rearrangement joins TRBV27 to TRBJ2-4; D is undetermined. This CDR3 spans 14 amino acids. Between the trimmed V and J ends, which lost 7 bases and 0 bases, there was a span of 10 bases. Germline V gene data show CDR1 as MNHEY and CDR2 as SMNVEV (reference sequence). CDR3 loop: CASTSELAKNIQYF. The DNA for the CDR3 is TGTGCCAGCACCTCGGAGCTAGCCAAAAACATTCAGTACTTC.

The chain links TRBV24-1 to TRBJ2-1; TRBD2 might be the D (6 bases). The CDR3 is made up of 13 amino acids. Trimming stripped 3 bases from V and 9 bases from J, with 11 bases between. CDR1 and CDR2 (germline): KGHDR, SFDVKD. CDR3 sequence: CATSDLALGEQFF. CDR3 coding DNA: TGTGCCACCAGTGATCTAGCGTTGGGTGAGCAGTTCTTC.

This clonotype was observed a single time. This chain links TRBV4-1 with TRBJ2-1; D ambiguous. The CDR3 has 14 amino acids. Germline-derived CDR1 and CDR2 are MGHRA and YSYEKL. V was shortened by 4 bases and J by 4 bases, with 11 bases between the two germline ends. In nucleotides, the CDR3 is TGCGCCAGCAGCCTTCTCGACGAATACAATGAGCAGTTCTTC. It is translated as CASSLLDEYNEQFF.

The chain has TRBV27 and TRBJ2-2, with D unclear. Between the trimmed V and J ends, which lost 8 bases and 2 bases, there was a span of 3 bases. The germline V gene has CDR1 MNHEY and CDR2 SMNVEV (reference sequence). CDR3 length: 11 residues. The CDR3 protein is CASGNTGELFF. In nucleotides, the CDR3 is TGTGCCAGCGGTAACACCGGGGAGCTGTTTTTT.

A word on this clonotype: Because the CDR3 is missing its conserved closing phenylalanine or tryptophan, this is likely a read error. The chain combines TRBV30 with TRBJ2-3; 7 nucleotides align to TRBD1. Germline CDR1 reads GTSNPN; CDR2 reads SVGIG (reference sequence). The CDR3 is 14 amino acids. V dropped 4 bases and J dropped 3; count of bases not matched to a gene: 7. The CDR3 region has the DNA TGTGCCTGGACCAGCGGACAGGTTACAGATACGCAGTATTCT. Protein product: CAWTSGQVTDTQYS.

The table lists this clonotype with a count of one. The chain couples TRBV5-4 to TRBJ2-2, with D unresolved. The CDR3 consists of 17 residues. CDR1 is SGHNT and CDR2 is YYREEE in the germline V gene (reference sequence). V lost 0 bases, J lost 0 bases, and 12 bases lay in between. The CDR3, as DNA: TGTGCCAGCAGCTTGGACTTCGGTGATTCGAACACCGGGGAGCTGTTTTTT. Residues: CASSLDFGDSNTGELFF.

CDR3 DNA sequence: TGTGCCACCGGTCTCGACCCAATTAATTACGAGCAGTACTTC. Amino acids: CATGLDPINYEQYF. The V and J genes are TRBV6-5 and TRBJ2-7; D is ambiguous. Trimming left V 10 bases short and J 4 bases short, with 20 bases between. This CDR3 has 14 amino acids. Germline values: CDR1 MNHEY, CDR2 SVGAGI.

The chain carries TRBV6-2 or TRBV6-3 and TRBJ2-1; 7 bases are shared with TRBD2. Unmatched junction bases numbered 13, after V lost 10 bases and J lost 10 bases. Germline V CDR1 and CDR2: MNHEY, SVGEGT. CDR3 size: 13 residues. The CDR3 sequence: CATKWGEGYEQFF. In DNA form, the CDR3 reads TGTGCCACTAAGTGGGGGGAGGGATACGAGCAGTTCTTC.

V is TRBV7-3 and J is TRBJ2-3; 8 nucleotides match TRBD1. With 5 bases clipped from V and 0 bases from J, the junction kept 4 bases outside the gene matches. The CDR3 is 15 residues long. Germline-derived CDR1 and CDR2 are SGHTA and FQGTGA. The CDR3, as DNA: TGTGCCAGCAGCCCCGACAGGGGAAGCACAGATACGCAGTATTTT. Its protein product is CASSPDRGSTDTQYF.

Written as DNA, the CDR3 is TGTGCCAGCAGCTTCAGAGGCGTTGGGACAGGGGGGACGGAGCAGTACTTC. Protein: CASSFRGVGTGGTEQYF. This chain connects TRBV7-6 to TRBJ2-7; 11 bases map to TRBD1. The germline V gene has CDR1 SGHVS and CDR2 FNYEAQ. J gave up 7 bases and V 3 bases, and 14 bases lay outside the gene matches. The CDR3 covers 17 residues.

This rearrangement joins TRBV7-3 to TRBJ2-3, with TRBD1 matching over 8 bases. Germline V gene data show CDR1 as SGHTA and CDR2 as FQGTGA. J was trimmed by 2 bases and V by 5 bases; bases with no gene match: 3. The CDR3 runs to 14 residues. The CDR3 is CASSKDRATDTQYF. The CDR3 DNA is TGTGCCAGCAGCAAGGACAGGGCCACAGATACGCAGTATTTT.

The chain couples TRBV29-1 to TRBJ2-3, with D perhaps being TRBD1 or TRBD2 (5 bases each). Germline V gene data show CDR1 as SQVTM and CDR2 as ANQGSEA. This CDR3 is 15 amino acids long. The germline V and J ends were trimmed by 6 bases and 2 bases, with 18 bases remaining between them. The CDR3 DNA reads TGCAGCGTCTCGGAACAGGACTCGGTCACAGATACGCAGTATTTT. Translation gives CSVSEQDSVTDTQYF.

The chain employs TRBV6-5 and TRBJ1-1; weak D call: TRBD1 (5 bases). The germline V gene has CDR1 MNHEY and CDR2 SVGAGI. The V gene lost 1 base and the J gene lost 0 bases, with 18 bases spanning the gap. This CDR3 is 18 amino acids long. CDR3 DNA sequence: TGTGCCAGCAGTTACTACCGTGGGGGGGTGTATTTGAACACTGAAGCTTTCTTT. It is translated as CASSYYRGGVYLNTEAFF.

The genes are TRBV19 and TRBJ2-1, with 8 bases lining up with TRBD2. CDR1 LNHDA and CDR2 SQIVND come from the germline V gene (reference sequence). Trimming removed 6 bases from V and 1 base from J; junction bases left unmatched: 5. The CDR3 is made up of 15 amino acids. CDR3 in DNA: TGTGCCAGTAGGGAGCGGGAGAGGTCCTACAATGAGCAGTTCTTC. Protein: CASRERERSYNEQFF.

The V and J genes are TRBV29-1 and TRBJ2-2; D gene unclear. Germline CDR1 SQVTM, CDR2 ANQGSEA. V lost 3 bases to trimming and J lost 10 bases, with 12 bases between them. The CDR3 has 12 residues. CDR3 coding DNA: TGCAGCGTTGAGGTTCGTCGCTCGGAGCTGTTTTTT. This translates into CSVEVRRSELFF.

The chain carries TRBV7-9 and TRBJ1-2, with 7 nucleotides matching TRBD1. In germline, CDR1 is SEHNR, CDR2 FQNEAQ (reference sequence). V lost 4 bases and J lost 2; bases outside the gene matches: 4. CDR3 length: 14 amino acids. The CDR3 reads CASSYQTGNYGYTF. The DNA for the CDR3 is TGTGCCAGCAGCTACCAGACAGGGAACTATGGCTACACCTTC.

V and J are TRBV27 and TRBJ2-3; D remains unclear. V shed 8 bases and J shed 0 bases, with 15 bases lying between them. Germline-derived CDR1 and CDR2 are MNHEY and SMNVEV (reference sequence). This CDR3 spans 15 amino acids. The DNA for the CDR3 is TGTGCCAGCGGCCCGCAGATCTATAGCACAGATACGCAGTATTTT. Translation gives CASGPQIYSTDTQYF.